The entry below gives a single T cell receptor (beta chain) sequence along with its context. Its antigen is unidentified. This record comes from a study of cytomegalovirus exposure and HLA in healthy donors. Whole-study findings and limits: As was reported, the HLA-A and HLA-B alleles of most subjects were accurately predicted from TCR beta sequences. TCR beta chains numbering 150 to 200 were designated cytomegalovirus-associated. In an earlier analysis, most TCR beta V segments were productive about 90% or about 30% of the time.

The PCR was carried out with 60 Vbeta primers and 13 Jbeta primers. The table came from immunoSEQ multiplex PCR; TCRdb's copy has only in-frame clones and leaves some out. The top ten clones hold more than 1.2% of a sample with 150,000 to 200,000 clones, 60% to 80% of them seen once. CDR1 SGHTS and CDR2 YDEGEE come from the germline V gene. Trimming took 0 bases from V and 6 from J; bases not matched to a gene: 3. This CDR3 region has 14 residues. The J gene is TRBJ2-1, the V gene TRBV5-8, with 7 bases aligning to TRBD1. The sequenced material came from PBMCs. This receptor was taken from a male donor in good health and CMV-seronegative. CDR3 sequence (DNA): TGTGCCAGCAGCTTGGAGGGGGCGAGCAATGAGCAGTTCTTC. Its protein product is CASSLEGASNEQFF.